The T cell receptor (beta chain) described here comes from a study of blood T cell repertoires in COVID-19. Looking at the study overall: Sites across the United States, Italy and Spain contributed samples from acute and convalescent COVID-19.

The CDR3 loop spans 14 amino acids. Germline V gene data show CDR1 as MDHEN and CDR2 as SYDVKM. The V end lost 6 bases, the J end lost 6 bases, and 17 bases lay between the germline ends. Patients at the Seattle site were enrolled during active infection and followed longitudinally. TCRdb's copy holds only in-frame clones and misses some; the assay was immunoSEQ multiplex PCR. This sample yields roughly 160,000 clones, of which 70% to 80% are seen a single time; more than 6.5% belongs to the top ten. The sample taken for sequencing was peripheral blood. This chain links TRBV28 with TRBJ1-1; D remains ambiguous. The TCR originated in a woman aged 60-75 years with COVID-19, enrolled during active disease. The CDR3 DNA follows: TGTGCCAGCAGATACCGATCGCGGGAAGCTGAAGCTTTCTTT. It specifies CASRYRSREAEAFF.